A single sample is the source of the 7 T cell receptor beta chains below, sequenced in a study of T cells in Graves' hyperthyroidism and ophthalmopathy. TCR beta CDR3 region amplification was performed from RNA transcripts. First-round RT-PCR with HTBI primers amplified the TCR CDR3 region. TCRdb used MiXCR to reprocess the multiplex PCR reads, holding one entry per CDR3 protein. The sample has about 360,000 distinct CDR3 sequences; roughly 13% are singletons. The sample taken for sequencing was blood. These receptors all come from a woman between 18 and 30 years old with Graves' hyperthyroidism.

Many counts were recorded for this clonotype. The J gene is TRBJ2-1, the V gene TRBV19; 10 bases align to TRBD2. The V gene end was trimmed by 4 bases and the J gene end by 2 bases; junction bases not matched to a gene: 5. In germline, CDR1 is LNHDA, CDR2 SQIVND (reference sequence). The CDR3 sequence is 16 residues long. The CDR3 reads CASSSRTSGAYNEQFF. DNA for the CDR3: TGTGCCAGTAGTAGCCGAACTAGCGGGGCCTACAATGAGCAGTTCTTC.

In its sample, this clonotype was seen many times. The J gene is TRBJ2-7, the V gene TRBV28; D assignment may be TRBD1 or TRBD2 (5 bases each). CDR3 length: 14 residues. Trimming left V 2 bases short and J 7 bases short, with 15 bases between. Germline lookup yields CDR1 MDHEN and CDR2 SYDVKM. The CDR3 reads CASSLPQGRGEQYF. The CDR3, as DNA: TGTGCCAGCAGTTTACCCCAGGGACGTGGGGAGCAGTACTTC. Based on the CDR3 plus reference TRBV28 and TRBJ2-7, the full variable domain is DVKVTQSSRYLVKRTGEKVFLECVQDMDHENMFWYRQDPGLGLRLIYFSYDVKMKEKGDIPEGYSVSREKKERFSLILESASTNQTSMYLCASSLPQGRGEQYFGPGTRLTVT.

This clonotype was counted a few times. The J gene is TRBJ2-2, the V gene TRBV4-1; D is unresolved. V gave up 2 bases and J gave up 2 bases, with 15 bases separating them. CDR3 length equals 17 residues. Looked up from germline, CDR1 is MGHRA and CDR2 is YSYEKL. DNA for the CDR3: TGCGCCAGCAGCCAACCCTTAGGGTGGTCAAACACCGGGGAGCTGTTTTTT. Its translation is CASSQPLGWSNTGELFF.

The table lists this clonotype with many counts. The chain links TRBV20-1 to TRBJ1-1, with D unclear. V lost 5 bases to trimming and J lost 1 base, with 17 bases between them. This CDR3 is 15 amino acids long. Germline V lookup: CDR1 DFQATT, CDR2 SNEGSKA (reference sequence). The CDR3 DNA reads as TGCAGTGCTCCCGACGGATTAACTTGGAACACTGAAGCTTTCTTT. It encodes CSAPDGLTWNTEAFF.

This clonotype was counted ten times or more. The chain employs TRBV30 and TRBJ2-2; D not certain. This CDR3 has 12 residues. Trimming removed 1 base at V and 5 bases at J, with 5 bases between. Germline lookup yields CDR1 GTSNPN and CDR2 SVGIG (reference sequence). DNA of the CDR3: TGTGCCTGGAGTGGGGTTACCGGGGAGCTGTTTTTT. Translating it yields CAWSGVTGELFF.

The chain links TRBV7-6 to TRBJ2-2, with 12 bases that match TRBD2. This CDR3 has 17 residues. CDR1 SGHVS and CDR2 FNYEAQ come from the germline V gene. V lost 0 bases and J lost 5; bases outside the gene matches: 4. The CDR3 is CASSLAFGLAGTGELFF. The CDR3 coding sequence is TGTGCCAGCAGCTTAGCCTTTGGACTAGCGGGAACCGGGGAGCTGTTTTTT.

This clonotype has more than one count but fewer than ten. The gene calls are TRBV19 and TRBJ1-2; D is perhaps TRBD1 (6 bases). Germline V lookup: CDR1 LNHDA, CDR2 SQIVND (reference sequence). The length of the CDR3 is 14 residues. Trimming shortened V by 5 bases and J by 7 bases, and 17 bases separated the two germline ends. The DNA of the CDR3 is TGTGCCAGTAGTCAGCTAGAGGGGGTTCCTGGCTACACCTTC. This encodes CASSQLEGVPGYTF.